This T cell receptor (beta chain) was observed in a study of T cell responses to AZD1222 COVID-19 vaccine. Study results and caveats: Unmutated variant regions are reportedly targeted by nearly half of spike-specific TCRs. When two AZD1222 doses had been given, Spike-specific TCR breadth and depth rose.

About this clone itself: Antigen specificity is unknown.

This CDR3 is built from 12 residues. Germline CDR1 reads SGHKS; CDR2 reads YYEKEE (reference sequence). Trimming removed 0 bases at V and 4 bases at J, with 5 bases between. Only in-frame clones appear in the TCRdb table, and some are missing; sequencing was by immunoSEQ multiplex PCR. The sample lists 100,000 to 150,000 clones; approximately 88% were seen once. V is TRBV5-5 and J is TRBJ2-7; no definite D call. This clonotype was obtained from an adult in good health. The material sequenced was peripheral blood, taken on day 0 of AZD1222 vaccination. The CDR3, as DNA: TGTGCCAGCAGCTTGGCCCTATACGAGCAGTACTTC. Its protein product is CASSLALYEQYF.